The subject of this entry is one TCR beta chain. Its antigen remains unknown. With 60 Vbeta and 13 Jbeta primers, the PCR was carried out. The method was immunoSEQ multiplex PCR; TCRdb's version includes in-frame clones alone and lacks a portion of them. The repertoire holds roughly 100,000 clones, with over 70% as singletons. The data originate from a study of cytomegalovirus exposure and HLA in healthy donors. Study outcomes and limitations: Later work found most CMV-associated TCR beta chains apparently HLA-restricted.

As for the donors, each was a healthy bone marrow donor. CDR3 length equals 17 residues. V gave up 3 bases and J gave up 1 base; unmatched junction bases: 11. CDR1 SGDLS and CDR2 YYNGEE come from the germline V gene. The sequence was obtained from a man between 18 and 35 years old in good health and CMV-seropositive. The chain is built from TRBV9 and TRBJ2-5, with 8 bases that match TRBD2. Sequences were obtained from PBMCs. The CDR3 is CASSEGGLAGFQETQYF. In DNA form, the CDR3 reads TGTGCCAGCAGCGAGGGGGGGCTAGCGGGCTTCCAAGAGACCCAGTACTTC.